Below are 2 T cell receptor beta chains sequenced from a single sample in a study of T cell responses to AZD1222 COVID-19 vaccine. The data were produced by immunoSEQ multiplex PCR, yet TCRdb's version contains in-frame clones alone and is incomplete. The sample holds about 75,000 clones, more than 70% seen once. The sample was peripheral blood, taken 28 days after the second dose of the MenACWY control vaccine. These receptor sequences come from an adult who received the MenACWY meningococcal vaccine as a control.

V is TRBV2 and J is TRBJ1-1; possible D gene TRBD1, 5 bases. The V gene's germline CDR1 is SNHLY and CDR2 FYNNEI. V lost 7 bases and J 6 bases, leaving 21 bases between the germline ends. The CDR3 sequence is 15 residues long. The CDR3 coding sequence is TGTGCCAGCACCAGATCCGGGACCCAGCGCGCTGAAGCTTTCTTT. This codes for CASTRSGTQRAEAFF.

This clone was seen more than once but under ten times. The chain links TRBV5-1 to TRBJ1-4; possibly TRBD1 for D (5 bases). V dropped 2 bases and J dropped 5 bases, with 19 bases sitting between them. The CDR3 has 17 amino acids. Germline values: CDR1 SGHRS, CDR2 YFSETQ. The CDR3: CASSFGSGDGVNEKLFF. DNA of the CDR3: TGCGCCAGCAGCTTCGGATCGGGGGACGGGGTAAATGAAAAACTGTTTTTT.